This TCR beta chain was sequenced in a study of beta chain features in type 1 diabetes. Overall study context: Cell yields, gender and age were comparable in patients and healthy donors.

General study points: It was not settled here whether HLA type affects TCRB rearrangement.

Staining for CD45RO/CCR7/CD25/CD127/CD95/CD27 allowed sorting of CD4+ naive, central memory, regulatory and stem cell-like memory cells. Reverse transcription of all isolated RNA meant that expressed TCRB transcripts were sequenced. Sequencing was performed with immunoSEQ multiplex PCR; in TCRdb, only in-frame clones are kept and a portion is missing. The profile covers 120,000 to 150,000 clones, with under 60% appearing a single time and 0.35% to 0.5% taken by the ten largest. In germline, CDR1 is LNHNV, CDR2 YYDKDF (reference sequence). V dropped 0 bases and J dropped 2; count of bases not matched to a gene: 0. The CDR3 sequence is 14 residues long. This clone was observed a few times. What it binds is unknown.

The genes are TRBV15 and TRBJ2-5; 7 nucleotides match TRBD1. The TCR was taken from a man aged 18 to 30 in good health. The sequenced sample consisted of Tregs from blood. The chain's CDR3 is CATSRDRGQETQYF. The CDR3 bases are TGTGCCACCAGCAGAGACAGGGGGCAAGAGACCCAGTACTTC.